A selection of T cell receptor beta chains follows, all from one sample in a study of cytotoxic CD8 clonotypes in ibrutinib-treated CLL. The repertoire was sequenced with immunoSEQ multiplex PCR; TCRdb's copy has only in-frame clones and lacks some. The table records some 200,000 clones, 79% of them present only once. The specimen was PBMCs, collected after 12 months of ibrutinib treatment. These receptors all come from a human donor with chronic lymphocytic leukemia. Both conserved end residues are part of each CDR3. A D gene is named only where the DNA matches it firmly. The size entry is marked missing in some rows and otherwise reads once, few, many or a size class.

size,D,V,J,DNA,CDR3
NA,NA,TRBV30,TRBJ1-1,TGTGCCTGGAGTGTACGGGGGGCAGGGAACACTGAAGCTTTCTTT,CAWSVRGAGNTEAFF
NA,NA,TRBV27,TRBJ1-4,TGTGCCAGCAGTATAAGGACGGCATCTGGTGAAAAACTGTTTTTT,CASSIRTASGEKLFF
NA,NA,TRBV4-1,TRBJ2-4,TGCGCCAGCAGCCAACCGAGTATAAGGATTCAGTACTTC,CASSQPSIRIQYF
NA,NA,TRBV18,TRBJ2-3,TGTGCCAGCTCACCACCCAGCATAAGCGATACGCAGTATTTT,CASSPPSISDTQYF
NA,NA,TRBV5-1,TRBJ2-7,TGCGCCAGCAGTTTTGCTGGGTCCGGGGAGCAGTACTTC,CASSFAGSGEQYF
few,TRBD2,TRBV6-5,TRBJ2-7,TGTGCCAGCAAGGCAGCGGGAGTGGTATACGAGCAGTACTTC,CASKAAGVVYEQYF
NA,NA,TRBV5-8,TRBJ1-5,TGTGCCAGCAGCGAAATGCACAATCAGCCCCAGCATTTT,CASSEMHNQPQHF
NA,NA,TRBV14,TRBJ2-7,TGTGCCAGCAGCCAAGGGAGGGGACAAGCCACCTACGAGCAGTACTTC,CASSQGRGQATYEQYF
NA,NA,TRBV6-1,TRBJ1-3,TGTGCCAGCAGTGAAGTGACCCGGGGGTTCGGAAACACCATATATTTT,CASSEVTRGFGNTIYF
NA,TRBD2,TRBV28,TRBJ2-5,TGTGCCAGCACCCCCGGGGGGGGACGAGAGACCCAGTACTTC,CASTPGGGRETQYF
NA,NA,TRBV5-1,TRBJ2-7,TGCGCCAGCAGCTATGACAGCTCCTACGAGCAGTACTTC,CASSYDSSYEQYF
NA,TRBD1,TRBV4-1,TRBJ1-4,TGCGCCAGCAGCCAGATCCAGGGGGCCGGGGAAAAACTGTTTTTT,CASSQIQGAGEKLFF
few,NA,TRBV25-1,TRBJ2-7,TGTGCCACGCAAGGGGGGGAGGTGGTCTACGAGCAGTACTTC,CATQGGEVVYEQYF
once,NA,TRBV21-1,TRBJ2-1,TGTGCCAGCAGCAAGACGACAAGGTGGGCACAGCCTTGGGGTGATGAGCAGTTCTTC,CASSKTTRWAQPWGDEQFF
NA,TRBD1,TRBV4-1,TRBJ1-1,TGCGCCAGCAGCCAGACAGGGCTGGGCACTGAAGCTTTCTTT,CASSQTGLGTEAFF
NA,TRBD1,TRBV4-1,TRBJ1-4,TGCGCCAGCAGCCAAGGGACAGGGGGAGGGCCTAATGAAAAACTGTTTTTT,CASSQGTGGGPNEKLFF
NA,TRBD2,TRBV4-1,TRBJ2-7,TGCGCCAGCAGCACGGGGATCGGTAGCGGGTACGAGCAGTACTTC,CASSTGIGSGYEQYF
NA,NA,TRBV21-1,TRBJ1-2,TGTGCCAGCAGCAAAGAAGGGGGTTTAATTCTCCGGGGCTACACCTTC,CASSKEGGLILRGYTF
NA,NA,TRBV6-6,TRBJ2-6,TGTGCCAGCATGCGAGCTGGGGCCAACGTCCTGACTTTC,CASMRAGANVLTF
NA,NA,TRBV5-6,TRBJ2-7,TGTGCCAGCAGTATCCCGGACGGAACCTACGAGCAGTACTTC,CASSIPDGTYEQYF
NA,TRBD1,TRBV13,TRBJ1-1,TGTGCCAGCAGCCCCGGACAGGGTGGGTACACTGAAGCTTTCTTT,CASSPGQGGYTEAFF
many,NA,TRBV30,TRBJ1-2,TGTGCCTGGAGTTCGACAGACGTCGCTAACTATGGCTACACCTTC,CAWSSTDVANYGYTF